The 12 T cell receptor beta chains below come from one sample, sequenced in a study of human T cells and chemical hapten exposure. TCRdb ran MiXCR on the RACE reads and lists one entry per CDR3 protein. The table lists about 120,000 distinct CDR3 sequences, 11% of them singletons, with over 2% in the top ten. As to time point: patch test 3, about 24 weeks after DPC sensitization. Treatment here: therapeutic diphenylcyclopropenone sensitization with weekly scalp DPC. Sequencing used whole blood, obtained in connection with sensitization to the hapten diphenylcyclopropenone (DPC). The receptors here all came from a woman in her forties or fifties with alopecia areata. Some clones in this sample may be carry-over from other donors' samples.

The CDR3 sequence is CASSLAFGVGRKAFF. The CDR3 bases are TGTGCCAGCAGTTTAGCGTTTGGGGTCGGCAGGAAAGCTTTCTTT. The chain combines TRBV12-3 or TRBV12-4 with TRBJ1-1, with no clear D. V was pared by 0 bases and J by 9 bases, with 17 bases between. This CDR3 has 15 residues.

This clonotype was found many times. This sequence joins TRBV5-1 and TRBJ2-3, with D unclear. V was shortened by 5 bases and J by 4 bases, with 8 bases between the two germline ends. CDR1 and CDR2 (germline): SGHRS, YFSETQ. The CDR3 is 12 residues long. CDR3 in DNA: TGCGCCAGCAGGGTTTGGTCAGATACGCAGTATTTT. This translates into CASRVWSDTQYF.

This clonotype was found many times. The rearrangement uses TRBV6-5 and TRBJ2-7, with a tentative D call TRBD1 (5 bases). CDR1 and CDR2 from the germline V gene are MNHEY and SVGAGI. The CDR3 spans 14 residues. V dropped 6 bases and J dropped 2 bases, with 14 bases sitting between them. CDR3 loop: CASRSLDTTYEQYF. DNA of the CDR3: TGTGCCAGCAGGTCTCTGGACACCACCTACGAGCAGTACTTC.

This chain links TRBV7-8 with TRBJ2-3, with 8 bases matching TRBD2. The germline V gene has CDR1 SGHVS and CDR2 FQNEAQ. V was clipped by 0 bases and J by 7 bases; unmatched bases: 9. This CDR3 contains 16 residues. CDR3: CASSLAFREGGYTQYF. The CDR3 region has the DNA TGTGCCAGCAGCTTAGCTTTTCGGGAGGGCGGATATACGCAGTATTTT.

The chain carries TRBV11-2 and TRBJ1-1; D perhaps matches TRBD1 (5 bases). The CDR3 is 14 amino acids. Trimming shortened V by 5 bases and J by 2 bases, and 12 bases separated the two germline ends. Germline CDR1 and CDR2: SGHAT and FQNNGV. The CDR3 DNA reads as TGTGCCAGCAGCCGCCTGACAGCCAACACTGAAGCTTTCTTT. Amino acids: CASSRLTANTEAFF.

The genes are TRBV29-1 and TRBJ2-1, with 14 bases fitting TRBD2. V trimming: 4 bases; J trimming: 4 bases; junction bases outside the gene matches: 12. The germline CDR1 and CDR2 sequences are SQVTM and ANQGSEA. This CDR3 is 18 amino acids long. CDR3 coding DNA: TGCAGCGTTGCCGCTCCGACTAGCGGGAGGGCCGTGTACAATGAGCAGTTCTTC. It is translated as CSVAAPTSGRAVYNEQFF.

This clonotype was recorded at least ten times. V gene TRBV20-1 combines with J gene TRBJ2-3, with TRBD2 matching 13 bases. The CDR3 loop spans 17 amino acids. The ends lost 5 bases at V and 0 bases at J; junction bases unmatched: 8. CDR1 and CDR2 from the germline V gene are DFQATT and SNEGSKA (reference sequence). The chain's CDR3 is CSAVVPGLAGSTDTQYF. The DNA of the CDR3 is TGCAGTGCTGTCGTACCGGGACTAGCGGGAAGCACAGATACGCAGTATTTT.

The chain employs TRBV19 and TRBJ2-5; the D call may be TRBD1 or TRBD2 (5 bases each). V was pared by 6 bases and J by 7 bases, with 9 bases between. This CDR3 comprises 11 residues. CDR1 and CDR2 from the germline V gene are LNHDA and SQIVND (reference sequence). CDR3 in amino acids: CASRAGGTQYF. DNA for the CDR3: TGTGCCAGTAGGGCTGGGGGGACCCAGTACTTC. The full variable domain, in which reference TRBV19 and TRBJ2-5 provide the parts outside the CDR3, is DGGITQSPKYLFRKEGQNVTLSCEQNLNHDAMYWYRQDPGQGLRLIYYSQIVNDFQKGDIAEGYSVSREKKESFPLTVTSAQKNPTAFYLCASRAGGTQYFGPGTRLLVL.

This clonotype was seen repeatedly, ten times or more. CDR3 in amino acids: CASSLGASGTAYEQYF. The CDR3 DNA follows: TGTGCCAGCAGCTTAGGGGCCAGCGGCACAGCCTACGAGCAGTACTTC. The gene calls are TRBV7-2 and TRBJ2-7; D is possibly TRBD2 (5 bases). Germline values: CDR1 SGHTA, CDR2 FQGNSA. Trimming took 1 base from V and 2 from J, leaving 15 bases between them. This CDR3 region has 16 residues.

The table lists this clonotype with many counts. In nucleotides, the CDR3 is TGCAGTGCTAGAACTGGGGGTCCATCCTACAATGAGCAGTTCTTC. It yields the protein CSARTGGPSYNEQFF. This rearrangement joins TRBV20-1 to TRBJ2-1; possibly TRBD1 or TRBD2 for D (5 bases each). The V gene's germline CDR1 is DFQATT and CDR2 SNEGSKA (reference sequence). The V end was cut by 2 bases, the J end by 1 base, with 12 bases between. This CDR3 is built from 15 residues.

The chain carries TRBV7-2 and TRBJ2-5, with 7 bases matching TRBD2. This CDR3 spans 15 amino acids. The trim removed 5 bases at V and 2 bases at J, leaving 8 bases unmatched. CDR1 is SGHTA and CDR2 is FQGNSA in the germline V gene. CDR3: CASSPSLATQETQYF. The CDR3 coding sequence is TGTGCCAGCAGCCCGTCACTAGCGACACAAGAGACCCAGTACTTC.

The CDR3 region has the DNA TGCGCCAGCAGCCAGGACACTAGCGGGAGCTCTGATGAGCAGTTCTTC. It yields the protein CASSQDTSGSSDEQFF. This chain joins TRBV4-3 and TRBJ2-1; 11 nucleotides agree with TRBD2. CDR3 size: 16 residues. CDR1 and CDR2 (germline): LGHNA, YSLEER. Trimming took 3 bases from V and 8 from J; bases not matched to a gene: 9.